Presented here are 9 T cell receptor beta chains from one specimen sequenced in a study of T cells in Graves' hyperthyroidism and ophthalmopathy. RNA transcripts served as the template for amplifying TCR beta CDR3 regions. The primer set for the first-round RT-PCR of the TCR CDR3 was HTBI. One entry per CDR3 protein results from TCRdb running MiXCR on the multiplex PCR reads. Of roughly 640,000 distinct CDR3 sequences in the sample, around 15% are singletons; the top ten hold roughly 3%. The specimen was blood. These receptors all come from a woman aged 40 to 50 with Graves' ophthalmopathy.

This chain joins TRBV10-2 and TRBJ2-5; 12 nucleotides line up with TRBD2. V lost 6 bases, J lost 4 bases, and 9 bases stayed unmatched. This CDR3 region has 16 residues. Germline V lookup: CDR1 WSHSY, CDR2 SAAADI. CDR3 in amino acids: CASSTGTSGLGETQYF. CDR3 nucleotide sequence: TGCGCCAGCAGCACCGGGACTAGCGGGTTAGGAGAGACCCAGTACTTC.

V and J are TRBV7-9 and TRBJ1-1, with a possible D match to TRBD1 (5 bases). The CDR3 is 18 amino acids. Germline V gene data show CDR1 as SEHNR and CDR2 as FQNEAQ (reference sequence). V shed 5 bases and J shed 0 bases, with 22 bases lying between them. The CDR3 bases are TGTGCCAGCAGCCGCCCCGGGCGGGGGGTCGGGGTGAACACTGAAGCTTTCTTT. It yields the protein CASSRPGRGVGVNTEAFF. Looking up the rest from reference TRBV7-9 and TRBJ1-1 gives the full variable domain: DTGVSQNPRHKITKRGQNVTFRCDPISEHNRLYWYRQTLGQGPEFLTYFQNEAQLEKSRLLSDRFSAERPKGSFSTLEIQRTEQGDSAMYLCASSRPGRGVGVNTEAFFGQGTRLTVV.

The CDR3 sequence: CASSEGTGRGYTF. The CDR3 nucleotides are TGTGCCAGCAGTGAAGGGACAGGGCGAGGCTACACCTTC. The V call is TRBV6-1, the J call TRBJ1-2; 8 bases map to TRBD1. This CDR3 has 13 amino acids. Germline-derived CDR1 and CDR2 are MNHNS and SASEGT. V dropped 1 base and J dropped 8; count of bases not matched to a gene: 3.

The CDR3 spells CSVSLLGVGTDTQYF. The CDR3 DNA is TGCAGCGTAAGCCTCCTCGGTGTCGGCACAGATACGCAGTATTTT. The chain employs TRBV29-1 and TRBJ2-3; D is undetermined. CDR1 and CDR2 from the germline V gene are SQVTM and ANQGSEA. The CDR3 is 15 residues long. The V gene lost 6 bases and the J gene lost 1 base, with 17 bases spanning the gap.

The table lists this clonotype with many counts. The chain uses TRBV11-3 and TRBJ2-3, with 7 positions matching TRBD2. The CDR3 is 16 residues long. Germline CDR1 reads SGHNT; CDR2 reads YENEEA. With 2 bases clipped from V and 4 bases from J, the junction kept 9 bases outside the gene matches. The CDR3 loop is CASSLWGGSVSDTQYF. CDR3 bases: TGTGCCAGCAGCTTATGGGGCGGGAGTGTTTCAGATACGCAGTATTTT.

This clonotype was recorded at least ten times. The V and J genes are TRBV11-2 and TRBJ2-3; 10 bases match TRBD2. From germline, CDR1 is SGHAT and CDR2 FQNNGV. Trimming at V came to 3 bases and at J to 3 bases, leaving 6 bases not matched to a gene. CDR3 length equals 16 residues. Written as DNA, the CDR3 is TGTGCCAGCAGCTTCGGAGCGGGAGGGCCTACAGATACGCAGTATTTT. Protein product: CASSFGAGGPTDTQYF.

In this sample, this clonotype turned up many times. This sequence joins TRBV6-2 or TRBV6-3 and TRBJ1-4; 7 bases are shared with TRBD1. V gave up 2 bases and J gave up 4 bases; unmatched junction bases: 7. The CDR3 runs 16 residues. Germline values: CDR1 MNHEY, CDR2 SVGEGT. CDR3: CASSYLPGQSNEKLFF. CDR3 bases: TGTGCCAGCAGTTACCTACCGGGACAGAGTAATGAAAAACTGTTTTTT.

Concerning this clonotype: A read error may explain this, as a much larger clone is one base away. CDR3 in amino acids: CASSGDGDGYGYTF. The CDR3 DNA follows: TGTGCCAGCAGCGGGGACGGGGATGGCTATGGCTACACCTTC. J is TRBJ1-2 and V is TRBV5-4, with a weak D call TRBD1 (5 bases). CDR1 is SGHNT, CDR2 YYREEE, per germline (reference sequence). Trimming pared 4 bases from V and 4 bases from J, leaving 14 bases between. This CDR3 spans 14 amino acids.

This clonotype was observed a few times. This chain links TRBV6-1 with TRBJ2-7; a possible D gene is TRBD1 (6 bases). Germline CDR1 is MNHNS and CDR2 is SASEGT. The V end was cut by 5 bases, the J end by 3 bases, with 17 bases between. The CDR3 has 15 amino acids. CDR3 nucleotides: TGTGCCAGCAGTACCAGGGGCCCGTCCGGCTACGAGCAGTACTTC. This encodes CASSTRGPSGYEQYF.